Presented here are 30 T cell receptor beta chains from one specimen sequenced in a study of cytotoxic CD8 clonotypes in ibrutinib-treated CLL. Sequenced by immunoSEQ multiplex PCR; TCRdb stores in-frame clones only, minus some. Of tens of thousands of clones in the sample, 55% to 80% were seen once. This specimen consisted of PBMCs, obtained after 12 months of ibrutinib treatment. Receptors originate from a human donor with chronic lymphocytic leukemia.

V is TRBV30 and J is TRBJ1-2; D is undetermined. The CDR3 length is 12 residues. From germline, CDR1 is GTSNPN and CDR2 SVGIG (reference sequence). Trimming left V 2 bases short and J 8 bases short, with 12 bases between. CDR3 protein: CAWSTGAYGYTF. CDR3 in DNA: TGTGCCTGGAGTACGGGAGCATACGGCTACACCTTC.

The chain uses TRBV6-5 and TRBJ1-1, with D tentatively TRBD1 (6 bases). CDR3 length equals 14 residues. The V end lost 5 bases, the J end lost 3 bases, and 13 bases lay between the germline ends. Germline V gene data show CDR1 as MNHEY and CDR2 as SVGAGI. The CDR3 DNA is TGTGCCAGCAGTCTCACAGGGAAGGACACTGAAGCTTTCTTT. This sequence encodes CASSLTGKDTEAFF.

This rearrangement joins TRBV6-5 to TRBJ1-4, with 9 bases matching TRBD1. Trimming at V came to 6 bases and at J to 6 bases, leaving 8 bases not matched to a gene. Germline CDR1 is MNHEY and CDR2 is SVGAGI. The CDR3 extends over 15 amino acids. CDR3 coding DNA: TGTGCCAGCAGGTTAACATGGGACAGGGATGAAAAACTGTTTTTT. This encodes CASRLTWDRDEKLFF.

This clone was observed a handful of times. Here the CDR3 reads CASSTESNSPLHF. DNA of the CDR3: TGTGCCAGCAGCACGGAGTCAAATTCACCCCTCCACTTT. The chain carries TRBV6-5 and TRBJ1-6; no reliable D call. Trimming left V 6 bases short and J 7 bases short, with 10 bases between. Germline lookup yields CDR1 MNHEY and CDR2 SVGAGI. The CDR3 length is 13 residues.

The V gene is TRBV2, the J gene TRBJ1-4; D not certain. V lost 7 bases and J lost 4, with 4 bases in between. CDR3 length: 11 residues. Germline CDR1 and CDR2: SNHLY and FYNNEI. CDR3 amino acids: CASTNNEKLFF. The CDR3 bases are TGTGCCAGCACGAATAATGAAAAACTGTTTTTT.

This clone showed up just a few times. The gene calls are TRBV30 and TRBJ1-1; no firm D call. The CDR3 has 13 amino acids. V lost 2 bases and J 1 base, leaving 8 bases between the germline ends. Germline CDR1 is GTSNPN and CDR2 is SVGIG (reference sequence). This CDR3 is CAWSRQQNTEAFF. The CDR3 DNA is TGTGCCTGGAGTCGCCAGCAGAACACTGAAGCTTTCTTT.

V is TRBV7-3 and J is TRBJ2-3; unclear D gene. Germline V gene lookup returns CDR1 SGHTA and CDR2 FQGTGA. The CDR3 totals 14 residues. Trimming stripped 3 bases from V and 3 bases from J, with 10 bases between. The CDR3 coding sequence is TGTGCCAGCAGCTTGAGCCTTTCTACAGATACGCAGTATTTT. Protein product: CASSLSLSTDTQYF.

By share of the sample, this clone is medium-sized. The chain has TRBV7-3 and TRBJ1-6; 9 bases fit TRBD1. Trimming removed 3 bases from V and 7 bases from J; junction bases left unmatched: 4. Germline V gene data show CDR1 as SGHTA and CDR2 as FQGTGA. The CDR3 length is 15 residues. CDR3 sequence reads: CASSLGTGINSPLHF. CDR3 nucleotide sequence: TGTGCCAGCAGCTTGGGGACAGGGATCAATTCACCCCTCCACTTT.

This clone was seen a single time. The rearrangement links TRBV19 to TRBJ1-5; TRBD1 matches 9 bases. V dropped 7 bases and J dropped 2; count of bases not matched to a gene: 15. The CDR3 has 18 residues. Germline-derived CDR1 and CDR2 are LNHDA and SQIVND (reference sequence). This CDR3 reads CASNRRDRAGGGNQPQHF. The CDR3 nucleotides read TGTGCCAGTAACCGAAGGGACAGGGCCGGAGGGGGCAATCAGCCCCAGCATTTT.

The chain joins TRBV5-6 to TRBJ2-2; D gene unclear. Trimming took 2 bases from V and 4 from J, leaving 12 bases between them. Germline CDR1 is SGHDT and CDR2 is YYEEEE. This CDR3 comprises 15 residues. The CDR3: CASSFVGGGTGELFF. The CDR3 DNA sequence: TGTGCCAGCAGCTTCGTCGGCGGCGGCACCGGGGAGCTGTTTTTT. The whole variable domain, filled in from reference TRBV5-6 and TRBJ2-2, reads DAGVTQSPTHLIKTRGQQVTLRCSPKSGHDTVSWYQQALGQGPQFIFQYYEEEERQRGNFPDRFSGHQFPNYSSELNVNALLLGDSALYLCASSFVGGGTGELFFGEGSRLTVL.

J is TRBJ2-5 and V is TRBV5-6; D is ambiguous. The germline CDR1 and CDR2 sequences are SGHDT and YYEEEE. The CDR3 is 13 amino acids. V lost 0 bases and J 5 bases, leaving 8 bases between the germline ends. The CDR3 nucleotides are TGTGCCAGCAGCTTGGACAGACCGGAGACCCAGTACTTC. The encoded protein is CASSLDRPETQYF.

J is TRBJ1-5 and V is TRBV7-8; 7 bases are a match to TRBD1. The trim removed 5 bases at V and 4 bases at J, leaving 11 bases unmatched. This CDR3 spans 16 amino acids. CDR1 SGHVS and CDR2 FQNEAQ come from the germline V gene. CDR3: CASSARPGTANQPQHF. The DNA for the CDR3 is TGTGCCAGCAGCGCCCGCCCCGGGACAGCGAATCAGCCCCAGCATTTT.

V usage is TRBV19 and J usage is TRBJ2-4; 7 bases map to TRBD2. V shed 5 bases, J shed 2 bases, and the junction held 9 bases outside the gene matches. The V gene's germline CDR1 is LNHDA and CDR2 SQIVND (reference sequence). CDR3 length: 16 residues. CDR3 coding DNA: TGTGCCAGTAGTCCGACTAGCCTTGGATCCAAAAACATTCAGTACTTC. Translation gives CASSPTSLGSKNIQYF.

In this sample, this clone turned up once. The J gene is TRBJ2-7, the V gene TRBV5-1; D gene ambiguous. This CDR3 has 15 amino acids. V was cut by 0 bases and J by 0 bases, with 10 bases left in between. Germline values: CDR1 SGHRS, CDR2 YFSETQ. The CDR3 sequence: CASSLGAPSSYEQYF. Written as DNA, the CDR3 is TGCGCCAGCAGCTTGGGGGCTCCCAGCTCCTACGAGCAGTACTTC.

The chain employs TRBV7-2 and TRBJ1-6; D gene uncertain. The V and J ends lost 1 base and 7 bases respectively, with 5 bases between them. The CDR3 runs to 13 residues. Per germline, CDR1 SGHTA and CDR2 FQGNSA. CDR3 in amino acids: CASSLGVNSPLHF. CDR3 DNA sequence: TGTGCCAGCAGCTTAGGCGTCAATTCACCCCTCCACTTT.

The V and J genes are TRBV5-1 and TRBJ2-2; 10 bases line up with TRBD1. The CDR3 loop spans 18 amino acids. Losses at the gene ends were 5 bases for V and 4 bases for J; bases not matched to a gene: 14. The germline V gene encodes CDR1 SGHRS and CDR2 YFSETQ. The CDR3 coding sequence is TGCGCCAGCAGTTTCCGGGACAGGGGCCTGTGGGGCACCGGGGAGCTGTTTTTT. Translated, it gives CASSFRDRGLWGTGELFF.

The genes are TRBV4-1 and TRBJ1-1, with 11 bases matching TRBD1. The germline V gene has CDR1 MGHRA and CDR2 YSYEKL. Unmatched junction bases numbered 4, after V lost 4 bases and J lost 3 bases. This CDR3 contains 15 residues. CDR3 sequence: CASSRRGQGDTEAFF. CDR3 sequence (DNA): TGCGCCAGCAGCCGCCGGGGACAGGGGGACACTGAAGCTTTCTTT.

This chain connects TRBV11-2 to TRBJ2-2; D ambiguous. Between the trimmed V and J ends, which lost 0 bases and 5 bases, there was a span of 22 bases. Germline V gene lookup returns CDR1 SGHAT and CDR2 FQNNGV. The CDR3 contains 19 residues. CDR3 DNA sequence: TGTGCCAGCAGCTTAGAACCCATCGGGTTCTTATTGAGAACCGGGGAGCTGTTTTTT. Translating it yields CASSLEPIGFLLRTGELFF. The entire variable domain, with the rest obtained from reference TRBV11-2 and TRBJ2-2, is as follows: EAGVAQSPRYKIIEKRQSVAFWCNPISGHATLYWYQQILGQGPKLLIQFQNNGVVDDSQLPKDRFSAERLKGVDSTLKIQPAKLEDSAVYLCASSLEPIGFLLRTGELFFGEGSRLTVL.

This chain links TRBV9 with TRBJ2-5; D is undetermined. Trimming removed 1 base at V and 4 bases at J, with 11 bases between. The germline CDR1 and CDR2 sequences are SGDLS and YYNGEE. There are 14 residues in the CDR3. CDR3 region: CASSVSGVVETQYF. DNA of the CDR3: TGTGCCAGCAGCGTATCTGGGGTAGTAGAGACCCAGTACTTC. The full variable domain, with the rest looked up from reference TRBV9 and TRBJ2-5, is DSGVTQTPKHLITATGQRVTLRCSPRSGDLSVYWYQQSLDQGLQFLIQYYNGEERAKGNILERFSAQQFPDLHSELNLSSLELGDSALYFCASSVSGVVETQYFGPGTRLLVL.

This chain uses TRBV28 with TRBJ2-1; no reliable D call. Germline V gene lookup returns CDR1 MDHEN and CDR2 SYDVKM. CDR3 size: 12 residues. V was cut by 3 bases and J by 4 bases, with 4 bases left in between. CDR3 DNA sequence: TGTGCCAGCAGTTTGCCGTACAATGAGCAGTTCTTC. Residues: CASSLPYNEQFF.

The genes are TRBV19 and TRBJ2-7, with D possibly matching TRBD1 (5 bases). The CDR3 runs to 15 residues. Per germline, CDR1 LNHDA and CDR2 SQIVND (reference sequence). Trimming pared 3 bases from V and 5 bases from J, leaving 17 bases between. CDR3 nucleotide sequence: TGTGCCAGTAGTATTGTCGGCAGGGTCAAAGACGAGCAGTACTTC. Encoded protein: CASSIVGRVKDEQYF.

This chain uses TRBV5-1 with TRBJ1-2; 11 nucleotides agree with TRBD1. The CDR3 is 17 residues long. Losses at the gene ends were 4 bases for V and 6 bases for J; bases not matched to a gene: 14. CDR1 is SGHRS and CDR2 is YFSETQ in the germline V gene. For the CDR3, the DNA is TGCGCCAGCAGCCCCCTGGACAGGGGGCGGAAAGAAGATGGCTACACCTTC. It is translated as CASSPLDRGRKEDGYTF.

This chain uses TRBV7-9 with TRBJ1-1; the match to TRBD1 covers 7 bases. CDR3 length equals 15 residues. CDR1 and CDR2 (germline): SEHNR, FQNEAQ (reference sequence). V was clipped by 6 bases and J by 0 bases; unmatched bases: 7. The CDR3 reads CASRSKQGLNTEAFF. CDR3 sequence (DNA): TGTGCCAGCAGAAGTAAACAGGGGTTGAACACTGAAGCTTTCTTT.

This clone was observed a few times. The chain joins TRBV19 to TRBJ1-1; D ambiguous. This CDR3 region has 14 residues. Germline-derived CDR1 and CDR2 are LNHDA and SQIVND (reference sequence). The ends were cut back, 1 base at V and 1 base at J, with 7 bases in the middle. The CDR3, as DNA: TGTGCCAGTAGTATAGGTGCGGGGAACACTGAAGCTTTCTTT. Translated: CASSIGAGNTEAFF.

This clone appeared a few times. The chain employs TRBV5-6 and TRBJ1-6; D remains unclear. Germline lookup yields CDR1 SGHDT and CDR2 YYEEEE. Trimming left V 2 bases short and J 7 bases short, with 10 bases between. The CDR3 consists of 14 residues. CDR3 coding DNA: TGTGCCAGCAGCTTTGAGGAGATCAATTCACCCCTCCACTTT. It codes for CASSFEEINSPLHF. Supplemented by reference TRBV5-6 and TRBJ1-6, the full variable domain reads DAGVTQSPTHLIKTRGQQVTLRCSPKSGHDTVSWYQQALGQGPQFIFQYYEEEERQRGNFPDRFSGHQFPNYSSELNVNALLLGDSALYLCASSFEEINSPLHFGNGTRLTVT.

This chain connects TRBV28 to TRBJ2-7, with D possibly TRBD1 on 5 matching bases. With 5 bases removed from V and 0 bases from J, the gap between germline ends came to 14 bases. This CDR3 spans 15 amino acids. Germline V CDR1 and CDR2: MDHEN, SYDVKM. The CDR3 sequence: CASSRGQPTSYEQYF. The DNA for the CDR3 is TGTGCCAGCAGTCGCGGACAACCCACCTCCTACGAGCAGTACTTC.

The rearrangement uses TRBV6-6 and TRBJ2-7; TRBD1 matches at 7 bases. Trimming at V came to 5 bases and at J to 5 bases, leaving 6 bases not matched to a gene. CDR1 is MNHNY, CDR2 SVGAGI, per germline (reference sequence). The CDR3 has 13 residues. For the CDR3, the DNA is TGTGCCAGCAGTACCTCGACAGGGAACGAGCAGTACTTC. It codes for CASSTSTGNEQYF.

In DNA, the CDR3 is TGTGCCAGCAGCTTAGAAGGGGCTAGGAACACTGAAGCTTTCTTT. It specifies CASSLEGARNTEAFF. This chain links TRBV7-9 with TRBJ1-1, with D perhaps TRBD1 (5 bases). V was shortened by 1 base and J by 1 base, with 10 bases between the two germline ends. The CDR3 is 15 residues long. Germline lookup yields CDR1 SEHNR and CDR2 FQNEAQ (reference sequence).

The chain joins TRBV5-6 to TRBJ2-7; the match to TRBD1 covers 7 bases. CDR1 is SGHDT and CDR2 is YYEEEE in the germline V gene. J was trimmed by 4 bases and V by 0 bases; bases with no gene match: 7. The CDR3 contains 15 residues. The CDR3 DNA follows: TGTGCCAGCAGCTTGGAGGGACAGAGTAGATACGAGCAGTACTTC. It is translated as CASSLEGQSRYEQYF.

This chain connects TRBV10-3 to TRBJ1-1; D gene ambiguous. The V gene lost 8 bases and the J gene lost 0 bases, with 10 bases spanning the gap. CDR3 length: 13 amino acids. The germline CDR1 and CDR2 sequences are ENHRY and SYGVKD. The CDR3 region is CAIAGVMNTEAFF. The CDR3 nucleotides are TGTGCCATCGCCGGGGTCATGAACACTGAAGCTTTCTTT.